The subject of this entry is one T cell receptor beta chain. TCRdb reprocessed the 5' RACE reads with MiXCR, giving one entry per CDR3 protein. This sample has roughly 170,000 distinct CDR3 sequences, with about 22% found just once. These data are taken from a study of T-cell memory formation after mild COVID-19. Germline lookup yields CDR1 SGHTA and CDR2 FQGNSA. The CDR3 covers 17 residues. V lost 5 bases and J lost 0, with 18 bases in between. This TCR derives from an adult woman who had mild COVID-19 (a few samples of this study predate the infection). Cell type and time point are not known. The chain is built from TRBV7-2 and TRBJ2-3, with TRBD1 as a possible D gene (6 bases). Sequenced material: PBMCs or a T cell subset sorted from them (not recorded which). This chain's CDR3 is CASSSLQGTPSTDTQYF. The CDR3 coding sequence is TGTGCCAGCAGCAGCCTACAGGGTACCCCTAGCACAGATACGCAGTATTTT.